The 20 T cell receptor beta chains presented below share a single source sample, sequenced in a study of patients and donors after allogeneic stem cell transplantation. Each CDR3 protein is one row after TCRdb ran MiXCR on the RT-PCR reads. The sample includes hundreds of thousands of distinct CDR3 sequences, 15% to 20% of them seen just once. Material for sequencing was blood, either unsorted or a sorted T cell fraction (not recorded which). These TCRs come from a human donor who was either an allogeneic HSCT recipient or a stem cell or donor lymphocyte infusion donor (not recorded which). It is not recorded whose cells these are; they may come from a transplant donor.

This clonotype was counted a few times. This chain uses TRBV20-1 with TRBJ1-1; D is unclear. The CDR3 is 13 residues long. Germline V CDR1 and CDR2: DFQATT, SNEGSKA (reference sequence). V was pared by 6 bases and J by 1 base, with 12 bases between. For the CDR3, the DNA is TGCAGTGCAGACCGGGAAAAGAACACTGAAGCTTTCTTT. This sequence encodes CSADREKNTEAFF.

This clonotype was counted ten times or more. The V gene is TRBV5-1, the J gene TRBJ2-5, with D tentatively TRBD1 (5 bases). Trimming removed 2 bases from V and 2 bases from J, with 13 bases in between. The CDR3 consists of 15 residues. CDR1 is SGHRS and CDR2 is YFSETQ in the germline V gene. CDR3 amino acids: CASSFGTGHQETQYF. Here the CDR3 DNA reads TGCGCCAGCAGCTTTGGAACAGGACATCAAGAGACCCAGTACTTC.

The chain combines TRBV7-2 with TRBJ1-1; D unresolved. V lost 1 base and J lost 1, with 7 bases in between. Germline CDR1 and CDR2: SGHTA and FQGNSA. The CDR3 runs to 14 residues. CDR3 coding DNA: TGTGCCAGCAGCTTAGGCAGTCCGAACACTGAAGCTTTCTTT. Protein: CASSLGSPNTEAFF.

The chain joins TRBV11-2 to TRBJ1-2; no clear D. V was trimmed by 5 bases and J by 7 bases, leaving 11 bases between them. The CDR3 length is 12 residues. Germline CDR1 reads SGHAT; CDR2 reads FQNNGV. The CDR3 region is CASSPDTVGYTF. CDR3 bases: TGTGCCAGCAGCCCCGACACGGTTGGCTACACCTTC. Full variable domain (rest looked up from reference TRBV11-2 and TRBJ1-2): EAGVAQSPRYKIIEKRQSVAFWCNPISGHATLYWYQQILGQGPKLLIQFQNNGVVDDSQLPKDRFSAERLKGVDSTLKIQPAKLEDSAVYLCASSPDTVGYTFGSGTRLTVV.

The chain combines TRBV15 with TRBJ2-1; TRBD2 matches 11 bases. Germline CDR1 reads LNHNV; CDR2 reads YYDKDF (reference sequence). Trimming took 3 bases from V and 8 from J; bases not matched to a gene: 15. The CDR3 has 18 residues. As DNA, the CDR3 is TGTGCCACCAGCAGGGCAATACTAGCGGGGGACTCAAGGGATGAGCAGTTCTTC. This gives the protein CATSRAILAGDSRDEQFF.

The V gene is TRBV24-1, the J gene TRBJ2-3, with D unresolved. Germline V gene data show CDR1 as KGHDR and CDR2 as SFDVKD. This CDR3 has 17 residues. Deletions cut 4 bases from V and 6 bases from J, with 22 bases between. The CDR3 region has the DNA TGTGCCACCAGTGAGGTCCAAGTAGAAGGTTATCTGGATACGCAGTATTTT. It yields the protein CATSEVQVEGYLDTQYF.

This clonotype has a count of ten or more. The rearrangement uses TRBV20-1 and TRBJ2-3; 12 nucleotides match TRBD2. The length of the CDR3 is 17 residues. CDR1 and CDR2 from the germline V gene are DFQATT and SNEGSKA (reference sequence). V gave up 1 base and J gave up 2 bases; unmatched junction bases: 7. The CDR3, as DNA: TGCAGTGCTAGAGCCCCCGGACTAGCGGGGAACACAGATACGCAGTATTTT. Translated: CSARAPGLAGNTDTQYF.

This clonotype was detected many times. The rearrangement joins TRBV12-3 or TRBV12-4 to TRBJ2-7; TRBD1 or TRBD2 may be the D gene (6 bases each). The V and J ends lost 5 bases and 0 bases respectively, with 14 bases between them. This CDR3 region has 15 residues. This CDR3 reads CASSNRGGTSYEQYF. CDR3 DNA: TGTGCCAGCAGTAATAGAGGGGGGACCTCCTACGAGCAGTACTTC.

This clonotype turned up a few times. The rearrangement links TRBV5-5 to TRBJ2-7, with D perhaps TRBD2 (5 bases). This CDR3 is 18 amino acids long. Trimming left V 0 bases short and J 0 bases short, with 19 bases between. CDR1 and CDR2 from the germline V gene are SGHKS and YYEKEE (reference sequence). Here the CDR3 reads CASSLADFDSGFSYEQYF. The DNA for the CDR3 is TGTGCCAGCAGCTTGGCGGATTTTGATTCGGGGTTCTCCTACGAGCAGTACTTC.

The J gene is TRBJ2-7, the V gene TRBV6-1, with 14 nucleotides matching TRBD2. CDR1 and CDR2 (germline): MNHNS, SASEGT. The CDR3 is made up of 17 amino acids. After removal of 6 bases from V and 2 bases from J, the junction contained 9 bases not matched to a gene. This CDR3 reads CASSRGLAGGRTYEQYF. DNA for the CDR3: TGTGCCAGCAGCCGCGGACTAGCGGGGGGAAGAACCTACGAGCAGTACTTC.

This clonotype was counted ten times or more. This sequence joins TRBV12-3 or TRBV12-4 and TRBJ2-1; 7 bases align to TRBD2. CDR3 length: 12 amino acids. J lost 10 bases, V lost 2 bases, and 2 bases had no gene match. The CDR3 sequence is CASSLPSGEQFF. In DNA, the CDR3 is TGTGCCAGCAGTTTACCTAGCGGCGAGCAGTTCTTC.

The DNA of the CDR3 is TGTGCCAGCAGCCAAGATGTAAAACAGGGCGGACCCTACGAGCAGTACTTC. Its translation: CASSQDVKQGGPYEQYF. The rearrangement uses TRBV4-2 and TRBJ2-7; D perhaps matches TRBD1 (6 bases). The CDR3 runs 17 residues. Looked up from germline, CDR1 is LGHNA and CDR2 is YNFKEQ. V shed 0 bases and J shed 2 bases, with 17 bases lying between them.

The chain employs TRBV13 and TRBJ2-3, with 14 bases that match TRBD2. The V and J ends lost 4 bases and 0 bases, in that order; junction bases with no gene match: 6. CDR1 is PRHDT, CDR2 FYEKMQ, per germline (reference sequence). The CDR3 consists of 18 residues. This CDR3 is CASSWGLAGVTSTDTQYF. CDR3 nucleotides: TGTGCCAGCAGCTGGGGACTAGCGGGGGTCACTAGCACAGATACGCAGTATTTT. Looking up the rest from reference TRBV13 and TRBJ2-3 gives the full variable domain: AAGVIQSPRHLIKEKRETATLKCYPIPRHDTVYWYQQGPGQDPQFLISFYEKMQSDKGSIPDRFSAQQFSDYHSELNMSSLELGDSALYFCASSWGLAGVTSTDTQYFGPGTRLTVL.

This chain links TRBV12-3 or TRBV12-4 with TRBJ2-7; 9 bases match TRBD1. V lost 3 bases and J lost 7; bases outside the gene matches: 4. This CDR3 is 13 amino acids long. The CDR3 loop is CASSFGQGFEQYF. DNA for the CDR3: TGTGCCAGCAGTTTCGGACAGGGGTTTGAGCAGTACTTC.

This clonotype appeared a few times. The rearrangement joins TRBV12-3 or TRBV12-4 to TRBJ2-1; D gene ambiguous. V lost 7 bases to trimming and J lost 3 bases, with 16 bases between them. The length of the CDR3 is 15 residues. The DNA for the CDR3 is TGTGCCAGCACTTTTAATGAACTTTACTACAATGAGCAGTTCTTC. This sequence encodes CASTFNELYYNEQFF.

V and J are TRBV20-1 and TRBJ2-5; tentative D call: TRBD1 (5 bases). Germline CDR1 is DFQATT and CDR2 is SNEGSKA (reference sequence). The CDR3 extends over 15 amino acids. V was trimmed by 1 base and J by 6 bases, leaving 18 bases between them. CDR3 sequence reads: CSARALGEGLKTQYF. The DNA for the CDR3 is TGCAGTGCTAGAGCCTTAGGGGAAGGATTGAAGACCCAGTACTTC.

The table lists this clonotype with a few counts. The chain is built from TRBV25-1 and TRBJ2-7; 10 bases are a match to TRBD2. The CDR3 spans 14 residues. The V and J ends lost 8 bases and 2 bases, in that order; junction bases with no gene match: 6. The germline CDR1 and CDR2 sequences are MGHDK and SYGVNS. CDR3 sequence (DNA): TGTGCCAGCGAGAAGCGGGAGGGACCCTACGAGCAGTACTTC. Translated, it gives CASEKREGPYEQYF.

This clonotype was counted only a few times. This sequence joins TRBV30 and TRBJ1-5; tentative D call: TRBD1 (5 bases). With 0 bases removed from V and 7 bases from J, the gap between germline ends came to 19 bases. Germline loops: CDR1 GTSNPN, CDR2 SVGIG (reference sequence). The CDR3 is 16 residues long. The CDR3 region is CAWSVRQPGRSQPQHF. CDR3 sequence (DNA): TGTGCCTGGAGTGTACGGCAACCAGGGCGAAGCCAGCCCCAGCATTTT.

This clonotype was seen only a few times. The CDR3 reads CASSFSGTGSVYEQYF. For the CDR3, the DNA is TGCGCCAGCAGCTTCTCCGGGACAGGGAGTGTATACGAGCAGTACTTC. V gene TRBV5-1 combines with J gene TRBJ2-7, with 9 bases matching TRBD1. CDR1 is SGHRS, CDR2 YFSETQ, per germline. The V and J ends lost 2 bases and 4 bases, in that order; junction bases with no gene match: 10. The CDR3 is 16 amino acids.

This clonotype was seen a handful of times. This chain connects TRBV9 to TRBJ2-5; TRBD1 aligns across 8 bases. The V gene end was trimmed by 2 bases and the J gene end by 5 bases; junction bases not matched to a gene: 8. CDR1 is SGDLS, CDR2 YYNGEE, per germline. CDR3 length equals 15 residues. DNA for the CDR3: TGTGCCAGCAGCGTGACAGGGGTGGATGGGGAGACCCAGTACTTC. It encodes CASSVTGVDGETQYF.